This T cell receptor beta chain derives from a study of T cells after yellow fever vaccination. This clonotype was recorded a few times. CDR1 is MNHEY and CDR2 is SVGAGI in the germline V gene. The CDR3 covers 13 residues. Trimming removed 5 bases at V and 4 bases at J, with 11 bases between. MiXCR, applied by TCRdb to the 5' RACE reads, yields one record per CDR3 protein. Here the sample spans about 220,000 distinct CDR3 sequences, more than 3% being singletons. The TCR sequence derives from a man aged 18 to 35 who received the YFV17D yellow fever vaccine. This chain links TRBV6-5 with TRBJ1-2, with D maybe TRBD1 (5 bases). This sample comprised CD4+ T cells sorted from PBMCs, obtained 10 days after the yellow fever booster vaccination. The CDR3: CASSPGKLYGYTF. CDR3 nucleotide sequence: TGTGCCAGCAGTCCAGGGAAACTCTATGGCTACACCTTC.